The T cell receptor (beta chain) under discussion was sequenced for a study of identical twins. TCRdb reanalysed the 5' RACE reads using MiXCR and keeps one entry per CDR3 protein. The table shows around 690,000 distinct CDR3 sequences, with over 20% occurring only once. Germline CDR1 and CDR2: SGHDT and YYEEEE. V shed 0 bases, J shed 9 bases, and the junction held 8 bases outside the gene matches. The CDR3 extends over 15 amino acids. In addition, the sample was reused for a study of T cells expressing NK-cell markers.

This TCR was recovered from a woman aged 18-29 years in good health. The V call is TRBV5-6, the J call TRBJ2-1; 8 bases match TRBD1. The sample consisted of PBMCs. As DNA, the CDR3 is TGTGCCAGCAGCTTGGAGCCGGCAGGGGGCGGTGAGCAGTTCTTC. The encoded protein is CASSLEPAGGGEQFF. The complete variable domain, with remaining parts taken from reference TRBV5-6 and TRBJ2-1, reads DAGVTQSPTHLIKTRGQQVTLRCSPKSGHDTVSWYQQALGQGPQFIFQYYEEEERQRGNFPDRFSGHQFPNYSSELNVNALLLGDSALYLCASSLEPAGGGEQFFGPGTRLTVL.